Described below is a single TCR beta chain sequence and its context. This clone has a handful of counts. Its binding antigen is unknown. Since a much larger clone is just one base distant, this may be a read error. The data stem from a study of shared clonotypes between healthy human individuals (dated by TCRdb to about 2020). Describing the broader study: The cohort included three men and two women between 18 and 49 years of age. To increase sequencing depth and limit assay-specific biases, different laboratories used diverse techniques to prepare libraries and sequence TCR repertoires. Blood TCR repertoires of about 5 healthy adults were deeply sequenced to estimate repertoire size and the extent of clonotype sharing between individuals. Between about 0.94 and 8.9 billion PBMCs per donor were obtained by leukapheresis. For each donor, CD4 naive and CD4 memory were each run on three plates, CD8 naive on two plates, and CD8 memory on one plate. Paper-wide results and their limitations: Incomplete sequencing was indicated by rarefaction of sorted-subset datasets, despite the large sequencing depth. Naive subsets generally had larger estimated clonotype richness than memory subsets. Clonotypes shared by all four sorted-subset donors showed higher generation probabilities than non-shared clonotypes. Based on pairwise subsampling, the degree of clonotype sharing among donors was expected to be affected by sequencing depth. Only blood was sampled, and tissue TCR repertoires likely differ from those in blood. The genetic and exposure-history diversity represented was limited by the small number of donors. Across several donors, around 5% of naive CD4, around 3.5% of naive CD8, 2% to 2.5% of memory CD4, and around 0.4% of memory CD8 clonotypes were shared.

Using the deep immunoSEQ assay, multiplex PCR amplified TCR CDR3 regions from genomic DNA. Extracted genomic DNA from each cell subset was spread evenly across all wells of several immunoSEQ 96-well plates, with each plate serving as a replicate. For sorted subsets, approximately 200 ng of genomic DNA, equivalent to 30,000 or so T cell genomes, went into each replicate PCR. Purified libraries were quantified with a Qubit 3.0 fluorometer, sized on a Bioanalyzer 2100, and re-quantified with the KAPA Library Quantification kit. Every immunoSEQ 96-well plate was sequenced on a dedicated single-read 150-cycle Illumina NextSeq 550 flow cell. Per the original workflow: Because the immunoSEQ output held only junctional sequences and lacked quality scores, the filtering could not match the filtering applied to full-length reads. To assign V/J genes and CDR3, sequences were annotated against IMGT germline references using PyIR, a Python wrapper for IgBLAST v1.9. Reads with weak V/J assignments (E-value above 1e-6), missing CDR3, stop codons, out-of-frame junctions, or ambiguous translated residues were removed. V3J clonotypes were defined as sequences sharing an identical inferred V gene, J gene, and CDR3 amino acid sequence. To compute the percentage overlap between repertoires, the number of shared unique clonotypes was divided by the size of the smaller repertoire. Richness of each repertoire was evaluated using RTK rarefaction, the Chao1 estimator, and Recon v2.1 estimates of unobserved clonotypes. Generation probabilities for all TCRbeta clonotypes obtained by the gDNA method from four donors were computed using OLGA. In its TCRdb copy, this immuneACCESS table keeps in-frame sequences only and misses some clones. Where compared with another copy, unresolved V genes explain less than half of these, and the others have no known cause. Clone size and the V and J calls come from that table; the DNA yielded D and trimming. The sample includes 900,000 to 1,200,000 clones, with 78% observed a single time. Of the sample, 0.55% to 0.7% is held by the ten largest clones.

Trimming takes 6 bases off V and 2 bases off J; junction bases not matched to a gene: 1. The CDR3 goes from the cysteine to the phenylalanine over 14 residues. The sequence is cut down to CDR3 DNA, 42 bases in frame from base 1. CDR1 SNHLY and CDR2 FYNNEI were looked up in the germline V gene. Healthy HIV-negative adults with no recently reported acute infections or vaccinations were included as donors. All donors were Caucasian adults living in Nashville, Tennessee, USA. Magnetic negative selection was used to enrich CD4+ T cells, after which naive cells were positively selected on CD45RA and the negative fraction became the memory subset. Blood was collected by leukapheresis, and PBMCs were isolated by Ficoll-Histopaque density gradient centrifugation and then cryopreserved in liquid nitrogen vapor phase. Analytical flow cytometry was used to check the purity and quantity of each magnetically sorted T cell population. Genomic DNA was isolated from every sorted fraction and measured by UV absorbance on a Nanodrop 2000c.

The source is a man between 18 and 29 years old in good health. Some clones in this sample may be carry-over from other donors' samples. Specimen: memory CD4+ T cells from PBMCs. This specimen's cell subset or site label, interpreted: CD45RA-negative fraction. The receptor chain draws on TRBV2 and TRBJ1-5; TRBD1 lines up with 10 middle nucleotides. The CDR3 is CASRGTGGNQPQHF. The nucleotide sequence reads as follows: TGTGCCAGCAGGGGGACAGGGGGCAATCAGCCCCAGCATTTT. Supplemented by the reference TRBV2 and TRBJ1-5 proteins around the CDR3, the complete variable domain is EPEVTQTPSHQVTQMGQEVILRCVPISNHLYFYWYRQILGQKVEFLVSFYNNEISEKSEIFDDQFSVERPDGSNFTLKIRSTKLEDSAMYFCASRGTGGNQPQHFGDGTRLSIL.